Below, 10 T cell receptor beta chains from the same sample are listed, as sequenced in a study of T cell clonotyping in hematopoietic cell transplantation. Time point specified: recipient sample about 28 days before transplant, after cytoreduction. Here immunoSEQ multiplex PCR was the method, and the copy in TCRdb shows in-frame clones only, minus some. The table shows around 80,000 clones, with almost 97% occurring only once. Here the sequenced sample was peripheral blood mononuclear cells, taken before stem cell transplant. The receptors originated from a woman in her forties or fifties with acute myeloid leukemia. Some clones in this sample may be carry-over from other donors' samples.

The CDR3 sequence: CASRKDSSVNIQYF. The CDR3 nucleotides read TGTGCCAGCAGAAAGGACAGCTCGGTAAACATTCAGTACTTC. J is TRBJ2-4 and V is TRBV6-5, with D tentatively TRBD1 (6 bases). CDR3 size: 14 residues. V lost 6 bases to trimming and J lost 6 bases, with 15 bases between them. Germline CDR1 is MNHEY and CDR2 is SVGAGI.

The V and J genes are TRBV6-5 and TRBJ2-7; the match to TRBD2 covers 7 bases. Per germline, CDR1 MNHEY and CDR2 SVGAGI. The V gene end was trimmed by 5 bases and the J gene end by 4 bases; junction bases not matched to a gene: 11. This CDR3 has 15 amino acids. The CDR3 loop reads CASSHRRDYKYEQYF. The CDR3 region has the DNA TGTGCCAGCAGTCACCGGAGGGACTACAAATACGAGCAGTACTTC.

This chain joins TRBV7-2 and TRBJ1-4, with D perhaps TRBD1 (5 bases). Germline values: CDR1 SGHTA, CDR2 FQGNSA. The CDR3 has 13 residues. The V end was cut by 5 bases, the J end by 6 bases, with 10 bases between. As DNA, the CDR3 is TGTGCCAGCAGCGGGGACCATTATGAAAAACTGTTTTTT. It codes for CASSGDHYEKLFF.

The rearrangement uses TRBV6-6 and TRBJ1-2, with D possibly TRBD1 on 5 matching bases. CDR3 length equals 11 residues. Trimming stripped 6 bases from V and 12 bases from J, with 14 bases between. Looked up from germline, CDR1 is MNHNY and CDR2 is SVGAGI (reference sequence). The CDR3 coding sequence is TGTGCCAGCAGCACCACCGGGGGGGACACCTTC. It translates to CASSTTGGDTF.

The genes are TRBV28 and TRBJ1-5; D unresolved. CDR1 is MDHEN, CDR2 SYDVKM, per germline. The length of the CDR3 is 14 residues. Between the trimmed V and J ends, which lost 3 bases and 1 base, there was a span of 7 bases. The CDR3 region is CASSFVGSNQPQHF. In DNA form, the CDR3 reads TGTGCCAGCAGTTTTGTTGGGAGCAATCAGCCCCAGCATTTT.

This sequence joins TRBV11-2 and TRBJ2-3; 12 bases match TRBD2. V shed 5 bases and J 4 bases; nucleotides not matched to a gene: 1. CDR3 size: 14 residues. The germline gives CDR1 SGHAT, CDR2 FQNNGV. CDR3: CASSRLAGADTQYF. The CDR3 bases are TGTGCCAGCAGCCGACTAGCGGGAGCAGATACGCAGTATTTT.

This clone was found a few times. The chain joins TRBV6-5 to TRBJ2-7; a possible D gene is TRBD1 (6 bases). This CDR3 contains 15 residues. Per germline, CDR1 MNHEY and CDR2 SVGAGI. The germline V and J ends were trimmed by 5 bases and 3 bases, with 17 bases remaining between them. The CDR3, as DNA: TGTGCCAGCAGTCCGACGGGACAAACCTACTACGAGCAGTACTTC. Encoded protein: CASSPTGQTYYEQYF.

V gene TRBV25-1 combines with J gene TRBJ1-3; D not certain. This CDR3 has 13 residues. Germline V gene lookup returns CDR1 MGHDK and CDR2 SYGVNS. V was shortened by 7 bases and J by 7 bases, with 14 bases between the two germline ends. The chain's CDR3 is CASMVGNGNTIYF. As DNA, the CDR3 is TGTGCCAGCATGGTAGGAAATGGGAACACCATATATTTT.

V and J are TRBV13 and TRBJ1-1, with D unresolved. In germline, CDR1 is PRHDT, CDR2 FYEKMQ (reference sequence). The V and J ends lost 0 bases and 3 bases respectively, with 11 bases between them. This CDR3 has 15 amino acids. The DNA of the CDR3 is TGTGCCAGCAGCTTAGGCGGACCGCTGGACACTGAAGCTTTCTTT. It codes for CASSLGGPLDTEAFF.

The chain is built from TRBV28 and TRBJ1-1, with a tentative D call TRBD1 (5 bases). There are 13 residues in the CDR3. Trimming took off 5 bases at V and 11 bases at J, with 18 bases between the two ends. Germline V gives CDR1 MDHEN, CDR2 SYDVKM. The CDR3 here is CASSDRDDVYAFF. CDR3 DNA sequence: TGTGCCAGCAGTGACCGGGACGACGTTTACGCTTTCTTT.